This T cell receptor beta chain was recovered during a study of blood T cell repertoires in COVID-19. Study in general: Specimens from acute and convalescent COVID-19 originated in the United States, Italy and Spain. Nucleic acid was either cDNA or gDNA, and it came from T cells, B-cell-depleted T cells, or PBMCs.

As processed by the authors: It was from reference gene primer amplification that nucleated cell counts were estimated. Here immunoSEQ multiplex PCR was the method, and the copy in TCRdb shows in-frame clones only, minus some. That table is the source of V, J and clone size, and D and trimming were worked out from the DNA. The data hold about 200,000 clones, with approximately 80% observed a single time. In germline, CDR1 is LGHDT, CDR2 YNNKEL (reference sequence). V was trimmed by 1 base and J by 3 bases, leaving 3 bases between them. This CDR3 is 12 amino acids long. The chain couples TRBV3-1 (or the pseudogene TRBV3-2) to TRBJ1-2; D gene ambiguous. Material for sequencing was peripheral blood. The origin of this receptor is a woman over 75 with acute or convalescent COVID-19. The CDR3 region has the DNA TGTGCCAGCAGCCAAGCCGACTATGGCTACACCTTC. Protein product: CASSQADYGYTF.